A single sample is the source of the 21 T cell receptor beta chains below, sequenced in a study of regulatory T cells in long-lasting Graves disease. Time point of the sample: newly diagnosed GD, antithyroid drugs for less than 3 months. The TCR library was made from RNA that had been extracted from PBMCs in TRIzol. TCR beta libraries were built with iRepertoire HTBI primers and Arm-PCR of CDR3 regions. MiXCR, run by TCRdb on the multiplex PCR reads, gives a single entry per CDR3 protein. The sample shows 530,000 or so distinct CDR3 sequences, less than 15% of them seen only once. These same data were also listed under a study on T cells in Graves' hyperthyroidism and ophthalmopathy.

The sequencing here drew on peripheral blood mononuclear cells (PBMCs), taken at new diagnosis, from a patient treated with antithyroid drugs. These receptors were collected from a man aged 30 to 45 with Graves disease.

The genes are TRBV6-1 and TRBJ1-5; D might be TRBD1 (6 bases). The CDR3 is 13 residues long. Trimming took off 6 bases at V and 5 bases at J, with 11 bases between the two ends. Germline lookup yields CDR1 MNHNS and CDR2 SASEGT. CDR3 DNA: TGTGCCAGCAGAGAGGACAGCCATCAGCCCCAGCATTTT. Translated: CASREDSHQPQHF.

This clonotype occurred many times. The rearrangement links TRBV2 to TRBJ2-1, with 9 bases identical to TRBD2. V lost 10 bases and J lost 3; bases outside the gene matches: 16. This CDR3 has 17 amino acids. Germline assignment: CDR1 SNHLY and CDR2 FYNNEI. CDR3 sequence (DNA): TGTGCCACAAAGGGTCGGGGAGTAGCGGGAGACTACAATGAGCAGTTCTTC. Protein: CATKGRGVAGDYNEQFF. The variable domain in full, completed from reference TRBV2 and TRBJ2-1, reads EPEVTQTPSHQVTQMGQEVILRCVPISNHLYFYWYRQILGQKVEFLVSFYNNEISEKSEIFDDQFSVERPDGSNFTLKIRSTKLEDSAMYFCATKGRGVAGDYNEQFFGPGTRLTVL.

There are many counts of this clonotype. This chain connects TRBV28 to TRBJ1-4; D might be TRBD1 (5 bases). There are 15 residues in the CDR3. CDR1 is MDHEN, CDR2 SYDVKM, per germline. V was cut by 8 bases and J by 1 base, with 14 bases left in between. The CDR3 is CASAWEGVTNEKLFF. CDR3 DNA: TGTGCCAGCGCATGGGAAGGGGTAACTAATGAAAAACTGTTTTTT.

This clonotype was recorded a few times. This chain joins TRBV6-1 and TRBJ1-2; TRBD1 agrees at 9 bases. V trimming: 5 bases; J trimming: 7 bases; junction bases outside the gene matches: 11. Germline V gene data show CDR1 as MNHNS and CDR2 as SASEGT. This CDR3 is built from 15 residues. The CDR3 spells CASSQQRTGGSGYTF. The CDR3 bases are TGTGCCAGCAGTCAGCAACGTACAGGGGGCTCTGGCTACACCTTC.

The V call is TRBV25-1, the J call TRBJ1-3; maybe TRBD1 (5 bases). The CDR3 is 14 amino acids. Trimming took 3 bases from V and 4 from J, leaving 10 bases between them. The germline V gene has CDR1 MGHDK and CDR2 SYGVNS. DNA for the CDR3: TGTGCCAGCAGTGAGAGGGGATCCGGAAACACCATATATTTT. Residues: CASSERGSGNTIYF.

At least ten counts were recorded for this clonotype. The chain combines TRBV12-3 or TRBV12-4 with TRBJ2-3; tentatively, D is TRBD1 or TRBD2 (7 bases each). With 3 bases removed from V and 8 bases from J, the gap between germline ends came to 24 bases. The CDR3 sequence is 17 residues long. The CDR3 bases are TGTGCCAGCAGTTTGGGGGGGACGACAGGGCACAGAGGTACGCAGTATTTT. Residues: CASSLGGTTGHRGTQYF.

The table lists this clonotype with many counts. The rearrangement joins TRBV27 to TRBJ1-1; a weak D match, TRBD1 (5 bases). From germline, CDR1 is MNHEY and CDR2 SMNVEV (reference sequence). The CDR3 spans 14 residues. V gave up 1 base and J gave up 4 bases, with 10 bases separating them. CDR3 region: CASSLLGPFTEAFF. The CDR3 DNA is TGTGCCAGCAGTTTATTGGGGCCCTTCACTGAAGCTTTCTTT.

This clonotype turned up a few times. The V and J genes are TRBV6-1 and TRBJ2-3; D is ambiguous. V lost 10 bases and J 1 base, leaving 9 bases between the germline ends. This CDR3 has 12 residues. Looked up from germline, CDR1 is MNHNS and CDR2 is SASEGT. The CDR3: CATGPGTDTQYF. DNA of the CDR3: TGTGCCACCGGACCCGGCACAGATACGCAGTATTTT.

This clonotype has at least ten counts. J is TRBJ2-2 and V is TRBV19, with TRBD2 matching over 8 bases. Germline assignment: CDR1 LNHDA and CDR2 SQIVND (reference sequence). This CDR3 region has 15 residues. J was trimmed by 4 bases and V by 7 bases; bases with no gene match: 8. This CDR3 is CASTLSGGFTGELFF. The CDR3 DNA sequence: TGTGCCAGTACCTTAAGCGGGGGATTCACCGGGGAGCTGTTTTTT.

This clonotype was picked up one time. This sequence joins TRBV5-5 and TRBJ1-1; TRBD1 aligns across 7 bases. With V trimmed by 2 bases and J by 4 bases, 23 bases remained unmatched. In germline, CDR1 is SGHKS, CDR2 YYEKEE (reference sequence). The CDR3 has 20 residues. CDR3 residues: CASSLPGGGTGTAVGTEAFF. The CDR3 nucleotides are TGTGCCAGCAGCTTACCGGGAGGAGGGACCGGGACAGCGGTTGGCACTGAAGCTTTCTTT.

The rearrangement joins TRBV20-1 to TRBJ2-3, with D perhaps given as TRBD1 or TRBD2 (5 bases each). The CDR3 is made up of 15 amino acids. The germline gives CDR1 DFQATT, CDR2 SNEGSKA (reference sequence). V shed 0 bases and J shed 3 bases, with 13 bases lying between them. CDR3 nucleotides: TGCAGTGCTAGAGATGGGGGAGCGGCTACAGATACGCAGTATTTT. Translation: CSARDGGAATDTQYF.

Ten or more counts support this clonotype. The CDR3 here is CASSSSRGQGPYEQYF. Here the CDR3 DNA reads TGTGCCAGCAGTTCCTCGCGGGGACAGGGACCCTACGAGCAGTACTTC. The V gene is TRBV7-9, the J gene TRBJ2-7, with 9 nucleotides matching TRBD1. The CDR3 sequence is 16 residues long. From germline, CDR1 is SEHNR and CDR2 FQNEAQ (reference sequence). V shed 6 bases, J shed 2 bases, and the junction held 11 bases outside the gene matches. Full variable domain (remainder filled in from reference TRBV7-9 and TRBJ2-7): DTGVSQNPRHKITKRGQNVTFRCDPISEHNRLYWYRQTLGQGPEFLTYFQNEAQLEKSRLLSDRFSAERPKGSFSTLEIQRTEQGDSAMYLCASSSSRGQGPYEQYFGPGTRLTVT.

This clonotype was counted between two and nine times. This rearrangement joins TRBV28 to TRBJ2-5; either TRBD1 or TRBD2 may fit D (5 bases each). CDR1 and CDR2 from the germline V gene are MDHEN and SYDVKM. The CDR3 extends over 14 amino acids. The V end was cut by 7 bases, the J end by 3 bases, with 15 bases between. The DNA of the CDR3 is TGTGCCAGCACGGGGCAAAGGGTCGAAGAGACCCAGTACTTC. This gives the protein CASTGQRVEETQYF.

This clonotype came up many times. CDR3 region: CASSPRGGSTDTQYF. CDR3 sequence (DNA): TGTGCCAGCTCACCTCGAGGGGGGAGCACAGATACGCAGTATTTT. The rearrangement uses TRBV18 and TRBJ2-3, with D possibly being TRBD1 or TRBD2 (6 bases each). Germline V lookup: CDR1 KGHSH, CDR2 LQKENI. The V end lost 3 bases, the J end lost 0 bases, and 10 bases lay between the germline ends. The length of the CDR3 is 15 residues.

This clonotype was seen at least ten times. This chain connects TRBV29-1 to TRBJ2-7; D could derive from TRBD1 or TRBD2 (6 bases each). With 4 bases removed from V and 3 bases from J, the gap between germline ends came to 10 bases. CDR3 length: 12 residues. Per germline, CDR1 SQVTM and CDR2 ANQGSEA. CDR3 in amino acids: CSVVGGGYEQYF. The CDR3 DNA is TGCAGCGTTGTGGGGGGCGGCTACGAGCAGTACTTC.

This clonotype was seen at least ten times. The genes are TRBV27 and TRBJ2-3; D is possibly TRBD1 (5 bases). CDR3 length: 16 residues. The ends were cut back, 4 bases at V and 2 bases at J, with 16 bases in the middle. CDR1 and CDR2 (germline): MNHEY, SMNVEV (reference sequence). The CDR3 DNA sequence: TGTGCCAGCAGTTCGGCCCTGGCAGGGAACACAGATACGCAGTATTTT. Amino acid sequence: CASSSALAGNTDTQYF.

A remark on this clonotype: Since the CDR3 does not end with the conserved phenylalanine or tryptophan, this likely comes from a read error. The V call is TRBV11-3, the J call TRBJ2-1, with D possibly TRBD2 on 7 matching bases. Trimming shortened V by 5 bases and J by 7 bases, and 15 bases separated the two germline ends. The CDR3 consists of 14 residues. Germline V gene lookup returns CDR1 SGHNT and CDR2 YENEEA. CDR3 sequence: CASSRTRGGNEQFP. The CDR3 DNA is TGTGCCAGCAGCAGGACTAGAGGGGGTAATGAGCAGTTCCCC.

This clonotype was recorded at least ten times. The J gene is TRBJ2-2, the V gene TRBV12-5; D is unresolved. Deletions cut 7 bases from V and 6 bases from J, with 18 bases between. The germline CDR1 and CDR2 sequences are LGHNT and FRNRAP. CDR3 size: 15 residues. The CDR3 DNA is TGTGCTAGTGCCCCAAACCTCCCTTTCCCCGGGGAGCTGTTTTTT. Protein product: CASAPNLPFPGELFF.

The chain carries TRBV30 and TRBJ2-7, with D unresolved. The CDR3 runs to 11 residues. Germline loops: CDR1 GTSNPN, CDR2 SVGIG (reference sequence). Trimming took off 0 bases at V and 7 bases at J, with 7 bases between the two ends. This chain's CDR3 is CAWSVTPEQYF. The CDR3 bases are TGTGCCTGGAGTGTAACCCCGGAGCAGTACTTC.

In its sample, this clonotype was seen a few times. The rearrangement links TRBV5-1 to TRBJ1-2, with a tentative D call TRBD1 (5 bases). Per germline, CDR1 SGHRS and CDR2 YFSETQ. Trimming shortened V by 3 bases and J by 5 bases, and 11 bases separated the two germline ends. The length of the CDR3 is 13 residues. In nucleotides, the CDR3 is TGCGCCAGCAGCTGGGACCCAATGTATGGCTACACCTTC. Protein product: CASSWDPMYGYTF.

Comments on this clonotype: This may be a read error, as it is one base from a much larger clone. The rearrangement joins TRBV2 to TRBJ1-2, with D unresolved. The CDR3 spans 12 residues. Germline V gene lookup returns CDR1 SNHLY and CDR2 FYNNEI. V was trimmed by 7 bases and J by 8 bases, leaving 14 bases between them. Here the CDR3 DNA reads TGTGCCAGCATAGCTCCGAGGGAAGGCTACACCTTC. Translation: CASIAPREGYTF.